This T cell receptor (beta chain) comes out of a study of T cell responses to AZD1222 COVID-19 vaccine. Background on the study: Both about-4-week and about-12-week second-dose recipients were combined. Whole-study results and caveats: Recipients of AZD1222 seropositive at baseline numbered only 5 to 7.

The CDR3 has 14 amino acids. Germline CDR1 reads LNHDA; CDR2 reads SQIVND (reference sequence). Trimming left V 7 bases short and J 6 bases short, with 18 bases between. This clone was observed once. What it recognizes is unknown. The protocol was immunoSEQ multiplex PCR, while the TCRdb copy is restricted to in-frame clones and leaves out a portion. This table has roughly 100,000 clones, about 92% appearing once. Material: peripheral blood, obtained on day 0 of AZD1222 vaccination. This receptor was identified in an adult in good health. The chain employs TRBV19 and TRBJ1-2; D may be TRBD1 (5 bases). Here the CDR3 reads CASTPQRMGHGYTF. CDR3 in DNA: TGTGCCAGTACCCCTCAGCGGATGGGGCATGGCTACACCTTC.